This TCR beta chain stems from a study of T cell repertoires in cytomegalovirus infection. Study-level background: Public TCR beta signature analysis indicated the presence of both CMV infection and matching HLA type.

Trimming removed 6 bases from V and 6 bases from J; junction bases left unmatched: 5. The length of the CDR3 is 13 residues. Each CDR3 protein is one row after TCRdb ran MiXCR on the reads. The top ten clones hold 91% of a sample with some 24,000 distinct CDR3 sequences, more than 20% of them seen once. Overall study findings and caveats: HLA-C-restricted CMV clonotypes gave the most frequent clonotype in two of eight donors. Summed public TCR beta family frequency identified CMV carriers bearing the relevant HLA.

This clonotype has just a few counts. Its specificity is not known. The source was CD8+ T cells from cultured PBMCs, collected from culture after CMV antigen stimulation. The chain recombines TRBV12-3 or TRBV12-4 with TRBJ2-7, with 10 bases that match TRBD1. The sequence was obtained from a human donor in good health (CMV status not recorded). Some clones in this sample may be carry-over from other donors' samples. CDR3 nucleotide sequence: TGTGCCAGCAGACGGGACAGGGGAGGCGAGCAGTACTTC. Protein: CASRRDRGGEQYF.